A selection of T cell receptor beta chains follows, all from one sample in a study of identifying expanded T cells in peripheral blood. Sequencing was performed with immunoSEQ multiplex PCR; in TCRdb, only in-frame clones are kept and a portion is missing. Of under 150,000 clones listed, approximately 86% are singletons. What was sequenced was blood. The receptors shown here come from a person aged 18 to 70 in good health. Both conserved end residues are part of each CDR3. Each record gives: D gene, J gene, V gene, CDR3 DNA, CDR3 protein. The D gene is left open where the match is weak.

D gene: .; J gene: TRBJ2-3; V gene: TRBV10-1; CDR3 DNA: TGCGCCAGCAGTGAGGTATCGAGGGATACGCAGTATTTT; CDR3 protein: CASSEVSRDTQYF
D gene: .; J gene: TRBJ1-1; V gene: TRBV4-1; CDR3 DNA: TGCGCCAGCAGCCAAGTTGTCGCGGATCCGAACACTGAAGCTTTCTTT; CDR3 protein: CASSQVVADPNTEAFF
D gene: TRBD2; J gene: TRBJ2-5; V gene: TRBV5-1; CDR3 DNA: TGCGCCAGCAGCTTGGGACGGGGGGTCCAAGAGACCCAGTACTTC; CDR3 protein: CASSLGRGVQETQYF
D gene: TRBD2; J gene: TRBJ2-3; V gene: TRBV7-9; CDR3 DNA: TGTGCCAGCAGCTTCCGCCCTAGCGGGAGAACAGATACGCAGTATTTT; CDR3 protein: CASSFRPSGRTDTQYF
D gene: .; J gene: TRBJ2-7; V gene: TRBV5-1; CDR3 DNA: TGCGCCAGCAGCTTGGCTGCCCGTTCCGAGCAGTACTTC; CDR3 protein: CASSLAARSEQYF
D gene: .; J gene: TRBJ2-2; V gene: TRBV10-3; CDR3 DNA: TGTGCCATCAGTGGGATTGACCTTAACACCGGGGAGCTGTTTTTT; CDR3 protein: CAISGIDLNTGELFF
D gene: .; J gene: TRBJ2-5; V gene: TRBV5-1; CDR3 DNA: TGCGCCAGCAGCTTAGGAGCAGGGGATCTGGGGAAGACCCAGTACTTC; CDR3 protein: CASSLGAGDLGKTQYF
D gene: .; J gene: TRBJ1-2; V gene: TRBV27; CDR3 DNA: TGTGCCAGCAGTTCTGCGGGGGCGCGGGACTATGGCTACACCTTC; CDR3 protein: CASSSAGARDYGYTF
D gene: .; J gene: TRBJ1-5; V gene: TRBV27; CDR3 DNA: TGTGCCAGCAGTTTCGAGGGACGGATCAATCAGCCCCAGCATTTT; CDR3 protein: CASSFEGRINQPQHF
D gene: .; J gene: TRBJ2-2; V gene: TRBV7-6; CDR3 DNA: TGTGCCAGCAGAGAGGGGTTGGTCGCGAACACCGGGGAGCTGTTTTTT; CDR3 protein: CASREGLVANTGELFF